Listed below are T cell receptor beta chains from one sample, sequenced in a study of T cells in Graves' hyperthyroidism and ophthalmopathy. TCRdb re-called the multiplex PCR reads through MiXCR, storing one row per CDR3 protein. The sample yields about 770,000 distinct CDR3 sequences, roughly 20% seen once. The sequenced material came from blood. The receptor source for this set is a woman aged 45-65 years with Graves' hyperthyroidism that later progressed to Graves' ophthalmopathy. Both conserved end residues are part of each CDR3. The D gene is left open where the match is weak. A clone size is listed for some rows: how often the clone was seen (once, few, many), or a class if it is expanded.

TRBJ2-5	NA	many	TRBV20-1	CSASDRTLQETQYF	TGCAGTGCTAGCGACAGGACCCTCCAAGAGACCCAGTACTTC
TRBJ2-7	TRBD2	many	TRBV12-3/TRBV12-4	CASSPRGGGPSSYEQYF	TGTGCCAGCAGCCCCCGGGGGGGCGGACCGAGCTCCTACGAGCAGTACTTC
TRBJ2-2	NA	NA	TRBV5-1	CASSYYTGELFF	TGCGCCAGCAGCTACTACACCGGGGAGCTGTTTTTT
TRBJ1-2	TRBD1	many	TRBV3-1	CASSQAGSWTGDPYGYTF	TGTGCCAGCAGCCAAGCTGGGAGCTGGACAGGGGATCCCTATGGCTACACCTTC
TRBJ2-5	TRBD2	many	TRBV7-9	CASSFSGARETQYF	TGTGCCAGCAGCTTTAGCGGGGCACGAGAGACCCAGTACTTC
TRBJ1-2	NA	many	TRBV7-2	CASSLGFWAAGGYTF	TGTGCCAGCAGCTTAGGCTTTTGGGCAGCCGGCGGCTACACCTTC
TRBJ2-1	TRBD2	NA	TRBV20-1	CSARASGGSYNEQFF	TGCAGTGCTAGGGCTTCGGGGGGGTCCTACAATGAGCAGTTCTTC
TRBJ1-2	NA	few	TRBV4-1	CASSQDAGVGGYTF	TGCGCCAGCAGCCAAGATGCGGGGGTTGGTGGCTACACCTTC
TRBJ1-4	TRBD1	NA	TRBV7-8	CASSLAPGQLEKLFF	TGTGCCAGCAGCTTAGCGCCGGGACAGCTGGAAAAACTGTTTTTT
TRBJ1-1	NA	many	TRBV5-6	CASSSLEGLYTEAFF	TGTGCCAGCAGCTCCCTGGAGGGCCTCTACACTGAAGCTTTCTTT
TRBJ1-5	NA	few	TRBV19	CASSITGHSNQPQHF	TGTGCCAGTAGTATTACGGGACACAGCAATCAGCCCCAGCATTTT
TRBJ2-3	TRBD2	once	TRBV10-1	CASSEPSGGPEDTQYF	TGCGCCAGCAGTGAGCCTAGCGGGGGGCCGGAAGATACGCAGTATTTT
TRBJ2-3	TRBD2	many	TRBV2	CASNMLRGGTDTQYF	TGTGCCAGCAATATGCTGCGGGGGGGCACAGATACGCAGTATTTT
TRBJ1-1	NA	few	TRBV19	CASSAIPGQMNTEAFF	TGTGCCAGTAGTGCCATACCGGGACAAATGAACACTGAAGCTTTCTTT